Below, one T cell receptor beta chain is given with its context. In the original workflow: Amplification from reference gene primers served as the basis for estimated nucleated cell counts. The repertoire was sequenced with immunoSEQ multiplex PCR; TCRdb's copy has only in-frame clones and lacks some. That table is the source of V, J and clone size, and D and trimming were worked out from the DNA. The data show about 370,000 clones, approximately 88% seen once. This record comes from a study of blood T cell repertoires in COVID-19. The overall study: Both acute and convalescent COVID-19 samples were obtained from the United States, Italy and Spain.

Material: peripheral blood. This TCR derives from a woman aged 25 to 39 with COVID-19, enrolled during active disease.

The CDR3 DNA follows: TGTGCCAGCAGTGATAGGGGTGCCCGAGATACGCAGTATTTT. Translation: CASSDRGARDTQYF. The rearrangement links TRBV6-2 or TRBV6-3 to TRBJ2-3, with D perhaps matching TRBD1 (5 bases). The CDR3 length is 14 residues. Trimming pared 5 bases from V and 5 bases from J, leaving 14 bases between. Germline CDR1 reads MNHEY; CDR2 reads SVGEGT.